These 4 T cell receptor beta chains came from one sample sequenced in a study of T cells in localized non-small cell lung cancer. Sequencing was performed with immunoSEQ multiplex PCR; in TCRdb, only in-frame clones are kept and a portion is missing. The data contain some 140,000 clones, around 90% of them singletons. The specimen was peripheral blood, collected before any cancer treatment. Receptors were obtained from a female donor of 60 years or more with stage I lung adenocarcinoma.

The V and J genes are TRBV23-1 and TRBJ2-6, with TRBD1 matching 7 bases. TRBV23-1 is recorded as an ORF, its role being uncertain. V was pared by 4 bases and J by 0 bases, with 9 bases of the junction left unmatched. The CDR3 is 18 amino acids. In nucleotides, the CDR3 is TGCGCCAGCAGTCGGTCCGGGACAGTCGACTCTGGGGCCAACGTCCTGACTTTC. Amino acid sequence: CASSRSGTVDSGANVLTF.

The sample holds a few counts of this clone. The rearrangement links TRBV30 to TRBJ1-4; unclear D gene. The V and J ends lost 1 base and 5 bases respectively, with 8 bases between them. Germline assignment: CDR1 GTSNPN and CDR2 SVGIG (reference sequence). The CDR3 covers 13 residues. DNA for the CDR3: TGTGCCTGGAGTGGTGCGGACAATGAAAAACTGTTTTTT. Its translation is CAWSGADNEKLFF.

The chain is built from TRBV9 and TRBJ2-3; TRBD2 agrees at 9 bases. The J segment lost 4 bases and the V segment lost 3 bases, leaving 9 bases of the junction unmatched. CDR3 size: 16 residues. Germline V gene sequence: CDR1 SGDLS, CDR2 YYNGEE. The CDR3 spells CASSEVSGRSSDTQYF. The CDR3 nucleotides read TGTGCCAGCAGCGAGGTTAGCGGGAGAAGCTCAGATACGCAGTATTTT.

CDR3 DNA sequence: TGTGCCAGCAGCCCAGGGAGCGCGGAGACCCAGTACTTC. This gives the protein CASSPGSAETQYF. V usage is TRBV11-3 and J usage is TRBJ2-5; D assignment may be TRBD1 or TRBD2 (5 bases each). Germline-derived CDR1 and CDR2 are SGHNT and YENEEA. The CDR3 is 13 amino acids. The V end lost 5 bases, the J end lost 5 bases, and 12 bases lay between the germline ends.